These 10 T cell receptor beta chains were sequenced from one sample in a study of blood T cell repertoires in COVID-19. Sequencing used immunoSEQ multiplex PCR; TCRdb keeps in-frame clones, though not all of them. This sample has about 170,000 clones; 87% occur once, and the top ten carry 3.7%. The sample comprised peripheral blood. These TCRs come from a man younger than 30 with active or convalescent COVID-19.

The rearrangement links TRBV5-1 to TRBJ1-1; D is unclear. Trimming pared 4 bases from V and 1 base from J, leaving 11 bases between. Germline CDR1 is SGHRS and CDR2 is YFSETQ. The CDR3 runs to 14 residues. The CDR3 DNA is TGCGCCAGCAGCCCCAATCTAGGGAACACTGAAGCTTTCTTT. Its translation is CASSPNLGNTEAFF. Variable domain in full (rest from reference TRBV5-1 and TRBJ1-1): KAGVTQTPRYLIKTRGQQVTLSCSPISGHRSVSWYQQTPGQGLQFLFEYFSETQRNKGNFPGRFSGRQFSNSRSEMNVSTLELGDSALYLCASSPNLGNTEAFFGQGTRLTVV.

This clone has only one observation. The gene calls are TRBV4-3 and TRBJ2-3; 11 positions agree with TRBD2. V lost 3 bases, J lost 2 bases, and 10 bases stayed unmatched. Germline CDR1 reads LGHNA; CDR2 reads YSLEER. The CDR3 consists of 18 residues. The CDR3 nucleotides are TGCGCCAGCAGCCACCCTCAGGGGGGACTAGCGGACACAGATACGCAGTATTTT. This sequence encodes CASSHPQGGLADTDTQYF.

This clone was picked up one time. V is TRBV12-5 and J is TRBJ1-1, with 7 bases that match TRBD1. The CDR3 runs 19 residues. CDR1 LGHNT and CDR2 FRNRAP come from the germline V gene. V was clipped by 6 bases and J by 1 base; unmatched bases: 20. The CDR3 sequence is CASGRSSQGPISANTEAFF. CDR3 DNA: TGTGCTAGTGGACGGAGCTCACAGGGGCCGATTTCCGCGAACACTGAAGCTTTCTTT.

CDR3 nucleotide sequence: TGTGCCTGGACCCGCCTAAGCTCTGGAAACACCATATATTTT. As protein: CAWTRLSSGNTIYF. This chain links TRBV30 with TRBJ1-3, with no clear D. V lost 4 bases and J 0 bases, leaving 10 bases between the germline ends. Germline V gene data show CDR1 as GTSNPN and CDR2 as SVGIG (reference sequence). This CDR3 is 14 amino acids long.

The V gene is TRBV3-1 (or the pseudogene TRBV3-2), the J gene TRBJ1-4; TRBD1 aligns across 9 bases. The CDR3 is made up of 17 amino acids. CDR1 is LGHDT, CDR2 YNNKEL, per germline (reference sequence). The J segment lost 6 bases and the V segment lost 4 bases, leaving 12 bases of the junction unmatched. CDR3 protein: CASSPRSTGQGYEKLFF. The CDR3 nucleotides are TGTGCCAGCAGCCCCCGGAGCACGGGACAGGGATATGAAAAACTGTTTTTT.

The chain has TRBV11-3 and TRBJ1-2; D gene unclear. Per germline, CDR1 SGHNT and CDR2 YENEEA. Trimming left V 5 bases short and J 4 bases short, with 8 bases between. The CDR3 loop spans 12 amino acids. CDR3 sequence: CASSASLYGYTF. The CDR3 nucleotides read TGTGCCAGCAGCGCGAGTCTCTATGGCTACACCTTC.

The CDR3 loop reads CAWNRDEGNEQFF. The CDR3 nucleotides read TGTGCCTGGAATCGCGATGAGGGTAATGAGCAGTTCTTC. The V call is TRBV30, the J call TRBJ2-1; D may be TRBD2 (5 bases). The length of the CDR3 is 13 residues. Trimming removed 4 bases from V and 7 bases from J, with 14 bases in between. CDR1 is GTSNPN, CDR2 SVGIG, per germline (reference sequence).

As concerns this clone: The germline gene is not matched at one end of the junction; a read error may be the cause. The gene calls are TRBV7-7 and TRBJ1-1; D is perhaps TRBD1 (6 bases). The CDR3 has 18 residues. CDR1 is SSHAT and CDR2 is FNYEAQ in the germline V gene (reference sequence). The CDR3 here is CASSLEGAQGMVNTEAFF. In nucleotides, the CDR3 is TGTGCTAGCAGCTTAGAGGGTGCACAGGGAATGGTGAACACTGAAGCTTTCTTT.

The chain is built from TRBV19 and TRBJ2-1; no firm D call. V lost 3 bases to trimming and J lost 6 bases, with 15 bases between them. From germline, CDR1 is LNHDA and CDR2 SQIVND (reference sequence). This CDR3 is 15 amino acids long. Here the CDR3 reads CASSIAVNFINEQFF. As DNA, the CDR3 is TGTGCCAGTAGTATCGCGGTCAACTTCATCAATGAGCAGTTCTTC.

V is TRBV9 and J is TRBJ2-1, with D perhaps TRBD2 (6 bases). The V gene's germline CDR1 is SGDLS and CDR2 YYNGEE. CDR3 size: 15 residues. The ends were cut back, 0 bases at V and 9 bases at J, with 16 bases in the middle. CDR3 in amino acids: CASSVAGARTVEQFF. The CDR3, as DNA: TGTGCCAGCAGCGTAGCGGGAGCTCGAACAGTTGAGCAGTTCTTC.